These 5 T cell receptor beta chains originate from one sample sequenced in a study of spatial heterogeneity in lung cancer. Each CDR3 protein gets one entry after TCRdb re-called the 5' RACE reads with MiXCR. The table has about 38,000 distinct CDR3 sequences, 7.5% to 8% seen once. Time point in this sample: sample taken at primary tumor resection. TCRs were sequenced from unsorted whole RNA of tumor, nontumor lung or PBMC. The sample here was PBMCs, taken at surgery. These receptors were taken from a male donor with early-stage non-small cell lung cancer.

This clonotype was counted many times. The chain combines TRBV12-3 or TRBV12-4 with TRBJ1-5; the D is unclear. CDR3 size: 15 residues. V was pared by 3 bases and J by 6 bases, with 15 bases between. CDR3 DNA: TGTGCCAGCAGTTTTTTCGATGGGTTTGGTCAGCCCCAGCATTTT. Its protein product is CASSFFDGFGQPQHF.

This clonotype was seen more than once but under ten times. CDR3: CASSFVLGGELFF. The CDR3, as DNA: TGTGCCAGCAGTTTTGTATTAGGCGGGGAGCTGTTTTTT. This sequence joins TRBV27 and TRBJ2-2, with D hard to call. The CDR3 runs to 13 residues. Germline V gene sequence: CDR1 MNHEY, CDR2 SMNVEV (reference sequence). Deletions cut 3 bases from V and 7 bases from J, with 9 bases between.

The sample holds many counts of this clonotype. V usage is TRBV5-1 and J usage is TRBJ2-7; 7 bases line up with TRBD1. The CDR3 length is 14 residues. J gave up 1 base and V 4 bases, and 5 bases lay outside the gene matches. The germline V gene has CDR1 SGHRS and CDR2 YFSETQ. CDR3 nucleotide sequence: TGCGCCAGCAGCGGGTCGGGACAGTCCTACGAGCAGTACGTC. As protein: CASSGSGQSYEQYV.

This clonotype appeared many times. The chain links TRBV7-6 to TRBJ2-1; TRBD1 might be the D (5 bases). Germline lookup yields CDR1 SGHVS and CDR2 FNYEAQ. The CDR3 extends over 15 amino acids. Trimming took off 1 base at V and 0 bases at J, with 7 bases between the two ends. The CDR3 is CASSLDRSSYNEQFF. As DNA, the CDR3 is TGTGCCAGCAGCTTAGACAGGAGCTCCTACAATGAGCAGTTCTTC.

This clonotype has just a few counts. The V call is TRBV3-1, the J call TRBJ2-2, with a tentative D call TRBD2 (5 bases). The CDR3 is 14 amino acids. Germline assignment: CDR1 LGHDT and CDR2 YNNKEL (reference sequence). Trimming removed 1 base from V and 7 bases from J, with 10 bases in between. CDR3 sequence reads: CASSQAPGNGELFF. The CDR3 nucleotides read TGTGCCAGCAGCCAAGCTCCGGGGAACGGGGAGCTGTTTTTT.